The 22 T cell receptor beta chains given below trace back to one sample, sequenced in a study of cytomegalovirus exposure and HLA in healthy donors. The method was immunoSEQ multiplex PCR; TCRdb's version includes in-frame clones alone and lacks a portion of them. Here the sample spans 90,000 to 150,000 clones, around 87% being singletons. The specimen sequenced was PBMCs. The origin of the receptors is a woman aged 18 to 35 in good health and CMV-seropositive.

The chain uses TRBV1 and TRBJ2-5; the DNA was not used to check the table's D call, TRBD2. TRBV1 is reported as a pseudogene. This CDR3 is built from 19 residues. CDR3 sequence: CTSSQAISASGKFSETQYF. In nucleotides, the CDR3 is TGCACCAGCAGCCAAGCTATCTCGGCTAGCGGGAAATTCTCAGAGACCCAGTACTTC.

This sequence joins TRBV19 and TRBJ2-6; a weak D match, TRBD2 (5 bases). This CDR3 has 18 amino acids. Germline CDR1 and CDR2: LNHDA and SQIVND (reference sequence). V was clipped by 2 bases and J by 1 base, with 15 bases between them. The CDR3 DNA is TGTGCCAGTAGTATATCCGGGGTTCAGTGGTCTGGGGCCAACGTCCTGACTTTC. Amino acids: CASSISGVQWSGANVLTF.

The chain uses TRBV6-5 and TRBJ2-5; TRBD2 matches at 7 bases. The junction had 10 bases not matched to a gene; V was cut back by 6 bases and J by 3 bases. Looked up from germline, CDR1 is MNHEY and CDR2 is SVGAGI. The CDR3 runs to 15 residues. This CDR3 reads CASRNSRGGKETQYF. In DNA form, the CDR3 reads TGTGCCAGCAGGAACTCTCGGGGAGGGAAAGAGACCCAGTACTTC.

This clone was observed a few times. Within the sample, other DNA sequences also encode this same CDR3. The CDR3 spells CASSYPQGAGTEAFF. The CDR3, as DNA: TGTGCCAGCAGTTACCCCCAGGGGGCGGGCACTGAAGCTTTCTTT. The chain carries TRBV6-6 and TRBJ1-1; 8 bases are shared with TRBD1. Germline CDR1 reads MNHNY; CDR2 reads SVGAGI (reference sequence). V was clipped by 2 bases and J by 4 bases; unmatched bases: 6. The CDR3 length is 15 residues.

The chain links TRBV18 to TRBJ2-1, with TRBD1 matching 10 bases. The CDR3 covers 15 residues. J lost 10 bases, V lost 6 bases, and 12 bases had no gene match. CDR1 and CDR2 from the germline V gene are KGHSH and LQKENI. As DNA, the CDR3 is TGTGCCAGCTCGCCGGCGCCGGGACAGGGGACCGAGCAGTTCTTC. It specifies CASSPAPGQGTEQFF.

This CDR3 is CASSGMPVAGGYTF. CDR3 nucleotides: TGTGCCAGCAGTGGGATGCCGGTAGCGGGGGGCTACACCTTC. This chain uses TRBV2 with TRBJ1-2, with D unclear. CDR3 length equals 14 residues. V was shortened by 4 bases and J by 8 bases, with 17 bases between the two germline ends. The germline V gene has CDR1 SNHLY and CDR2 FYNNEI.

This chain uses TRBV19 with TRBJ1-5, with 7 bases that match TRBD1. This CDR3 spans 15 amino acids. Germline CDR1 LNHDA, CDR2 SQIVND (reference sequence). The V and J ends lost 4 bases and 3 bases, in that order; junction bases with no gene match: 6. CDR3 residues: CASSTTTGDNQPQHF. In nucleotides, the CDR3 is TGTGCCAGTAGTACGACTACAGGGGACAATCAGCCCCAGCATTTT.

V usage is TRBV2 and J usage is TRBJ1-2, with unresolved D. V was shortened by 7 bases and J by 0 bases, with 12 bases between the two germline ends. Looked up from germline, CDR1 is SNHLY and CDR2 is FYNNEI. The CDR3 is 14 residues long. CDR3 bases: TGTGCCAGCACCGGAGGACCAACTAACTATGGCTACACCTTC. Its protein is CASTGGPTNYGYTF.

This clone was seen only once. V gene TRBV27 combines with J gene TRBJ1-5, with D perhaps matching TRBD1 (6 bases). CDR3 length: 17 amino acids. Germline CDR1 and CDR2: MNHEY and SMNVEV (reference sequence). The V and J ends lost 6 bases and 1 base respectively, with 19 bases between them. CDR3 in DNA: TGTGCCAGCAGCCGAAGGGGGGGCGAACAGAGCAATCAGCCCCAGCATTTT. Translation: CASSRRGGEQSNQPQHF.

The CDR3 nucleotides are TGTGCCAGCGGGAGTGTAGCGGGTCAATCCTACGAGCAGTACTTC. Protein sequence: CASGSVAGQSYEQYF. The chain has TRBV5-5 and TRBJ2-7; TRBD2 aligns across 7 bases. The length of the CDR3 is 15 residues. The trim removed 7 bases at V and 1 base at J, leaving 11 bases unmatched. Germline V gene data show CDR1 as SGHKS and CDR2 as YYEKEE (reference sequence).

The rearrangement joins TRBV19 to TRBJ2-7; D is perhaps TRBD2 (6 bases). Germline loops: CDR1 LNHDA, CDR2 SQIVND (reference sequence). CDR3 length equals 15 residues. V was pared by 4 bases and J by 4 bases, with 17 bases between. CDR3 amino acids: CASSTAGGEGYEQYF. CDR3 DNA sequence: TGTGCCAGTAGTACCGCCGGGGGAGAGGGGTACGAGCAGTACTTC.

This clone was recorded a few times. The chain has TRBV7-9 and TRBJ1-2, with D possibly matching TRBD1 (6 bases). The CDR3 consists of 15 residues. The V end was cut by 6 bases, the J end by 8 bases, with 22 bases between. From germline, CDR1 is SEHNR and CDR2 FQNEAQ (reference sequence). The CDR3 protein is CASRGGQPILGGYTF. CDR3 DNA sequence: TGTGCCAGCAGGGGTGGACAGCCTATACTCGGCGGCTACACCTTC.

This CDR3 is CAWSVQLTRESPYEQYF. CDR3 DNA sequence: TGTGCCTGGAGTGTACAGCTGACAAGAGAATCCCCCTACGAGCAGTACTTC. J is TRBJ2-7 and V is TRBV30; no firm D call. The length of the CDR3 is 17 residues. Germline lookup yields CDR1 GTSNPN and CDR2 SVGIG (reference sequence). V was cut by 0 bases and J by 2 bases, with 20 bases left in between.

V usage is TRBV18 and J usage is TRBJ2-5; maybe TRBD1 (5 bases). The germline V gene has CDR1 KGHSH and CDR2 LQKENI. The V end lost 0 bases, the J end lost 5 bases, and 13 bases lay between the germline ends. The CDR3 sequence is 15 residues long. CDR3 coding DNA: TGTGCCAGCTCACCACCGACTGGGGCATTTGAGACCCAGTACTTC. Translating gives CASSPPTGAFETQYF.

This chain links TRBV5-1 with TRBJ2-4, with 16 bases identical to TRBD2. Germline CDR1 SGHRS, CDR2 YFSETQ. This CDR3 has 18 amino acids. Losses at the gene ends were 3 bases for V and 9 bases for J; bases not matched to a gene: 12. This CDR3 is CASSSPPGTSGGAGIQYF. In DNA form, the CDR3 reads TGCGCCAGCAGCTCCCCACCCGGGACTAGCGGGGGGGCCGGCATTCAGTACTTC.

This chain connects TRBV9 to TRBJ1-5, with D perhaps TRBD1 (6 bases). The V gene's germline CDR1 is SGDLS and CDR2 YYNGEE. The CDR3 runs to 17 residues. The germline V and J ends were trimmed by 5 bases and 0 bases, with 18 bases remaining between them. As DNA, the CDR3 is TGTGCCAGCAGAGGGGGTCGGGAGGAGGTTAGCAATCAGCCCCAGCATTTT. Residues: CASRGGREEVSNQPQHF.

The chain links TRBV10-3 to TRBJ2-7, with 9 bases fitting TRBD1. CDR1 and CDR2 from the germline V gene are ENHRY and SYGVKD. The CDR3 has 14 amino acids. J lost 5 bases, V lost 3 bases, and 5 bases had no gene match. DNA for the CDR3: TGTGCCATCAGTGACCACACAGGGGGCAACGAGCAGTACTTC. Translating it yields CAISDHTGGNEQYF.

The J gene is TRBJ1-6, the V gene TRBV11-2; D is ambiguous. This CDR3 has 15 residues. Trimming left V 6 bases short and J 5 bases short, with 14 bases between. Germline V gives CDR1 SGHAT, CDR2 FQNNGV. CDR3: CASRVKQNNNSPLHF. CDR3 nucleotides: TGTGCCAGCAGGGTCAAACAGAATAATAATTCACCCCTCCACTTT. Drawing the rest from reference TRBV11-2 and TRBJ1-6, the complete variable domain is EAGVAQSPRYKIIEKRQSVAFWCNPISGHATLYWYQQILGQGPKLLIQFQNNGVVDDSQLPKDRFSAERLKGVDSTLKIQPAKLEDSAVYLCASRVKQNNNSPLHFGNGTRLTVT.

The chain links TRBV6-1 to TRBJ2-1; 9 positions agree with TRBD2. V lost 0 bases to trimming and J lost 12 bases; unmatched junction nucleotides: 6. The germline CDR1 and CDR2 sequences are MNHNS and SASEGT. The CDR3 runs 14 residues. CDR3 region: CASSEARGGGGQFF. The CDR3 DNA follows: TGTGCCAGCAGTGAAGCGCGCGGGGGGGGTGGGCAGTTCTTC.

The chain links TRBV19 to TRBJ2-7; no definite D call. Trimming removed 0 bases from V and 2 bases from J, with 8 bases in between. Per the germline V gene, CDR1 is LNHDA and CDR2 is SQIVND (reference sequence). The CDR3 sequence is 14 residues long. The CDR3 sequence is CASSIEGGPYEQYF. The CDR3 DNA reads TGTGCCAGTAGTATAGAAGGCGGTCCCTACGAGCAGTACTTC.

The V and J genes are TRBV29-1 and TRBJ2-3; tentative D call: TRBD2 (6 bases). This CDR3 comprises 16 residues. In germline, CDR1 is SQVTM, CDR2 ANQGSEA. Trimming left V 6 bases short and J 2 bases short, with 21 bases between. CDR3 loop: CSVRVGGTWATDTQYF. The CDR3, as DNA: TGCAGCGTCAGGGTGGGGGGTACGTGGGCCACAGATACGCAGTATTTT.

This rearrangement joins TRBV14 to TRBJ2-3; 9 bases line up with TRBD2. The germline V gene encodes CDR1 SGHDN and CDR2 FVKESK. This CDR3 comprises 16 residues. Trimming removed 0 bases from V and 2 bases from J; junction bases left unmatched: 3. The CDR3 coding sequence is TGTGCCAGCAGCCAAGATCTAGCGGGGCTCACAGATACGCAGTATTTT. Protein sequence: CASSQDLAGLTDTQYF.